One sample yielded the 5 T cell receptor beta chains listed below, sequenced in a study of T cell clones after liver transplantation (dated by TCRdb to between 2018 and 2021). Receptors were amplified or captured by the immunoSEQ multiplex PCR assay. Drawn from immuneACCESS, this table holds only the in-frame rearrangements with V and J called that TCRdb kept. Clones are partly lost; checked studies trace under half to an unresolved V gene and leave the rest unexplained. The sample table contains roughly 97,000 clones; only one count was recorded for roughly 80% of them. The top ten clones comprise about 1% of the sample. What the time point label conveys for this sample: pre-transplant. The starting material was CD4+ T cells from blood, obtained before liver transplant. These receptors were collected from a human donor who received a liver transplant.

This sequence joins TRBV7-8 and TRBJ1-5, with TRBD1 matching 8 bases. Germline V gene sequence: CDR1 SGHVS, CDR2 FQNEAQ. Trimming removed 5 bases from V and 10 bases from J; junction bases left unmatched: 10. CDR3 length equals 14 residues. CDR3 nucleotides: TGTGCCAGCAGCCGCAGGACAGGGTTAGATCCCCAGCATTTT. Its protein product is CASSRRTGLDPQHF.

This clone was seen only a few times. V is TRBV29-1 and J is TRBJ2-7; no firm D call. The CDR3 has 12 residues. CDR1 and CDR2 from the germline V gene are SQVTM and ANQGSEA. Trimming shortened V by 4 bases and J by 3 bases, and 10 bases separated the two germline ends. The CDR3 DNA follows: TGCAGCGTTGGCGCAGCCTACTACGAGCAGTACTTC. Residues: CSVGAAYYEQYF.

The table lists this clone with a few counts. The chain recombines TRBV6-5 with TRBJ1-1; a weak D match, TRBD1 (6 bases). There are 13 residues in the CDR3. The V gene lost 4 bases and the J gene lost 10 bases, with 16 bases spanning the gap. Germline V lookup: CDR1 MNHEY, CDR2 SVGAGI. The chain's CDR3 is CASSSSPGGRAFF. The CDR3 DNA reads as TGTGCCAGCAGTTCCTCACCGGGGGGGCGAGCTTTCTTT.

This chain joins TRBV19 and TRBJ1-6; 7 bases map to TRBD1. Germline lookup yields CDR1 LNHDA and CDR2 SQIVND (reference sequence). V dropped 6 bases and J dropped 7; count of bases not matched to a gene: 9. The CDR3 extends over 15 amino acids. As DNA, the CDR3 is TGTGCCAGTAGGGAAGGGGGCGCGATAAATTCACCCCTCCACTTT. Translating it yields CASREGGAINSPLHF.

V gene TRBV28 combines with J gene TRBJ1-5; D is ambiguous. The ends were cut back, 4 bases at V and 7 bases at J, with 5 bases in the middle. Germline V gene data show CDR1 as MDHEN and CDR2 as SYDVKM. This CDR3 is built from 11 residues. CDR3 in amino acids: CASSSSQPQHF. CDR3 in DNA: TGTGCCAGCAGTTCCTCACAGCCCCAGCATTTT.